The 16 T cell receptor beta chains listed next were all sequenced from one sample in a study of cytomegalovirus exposure and HLA in healthy donors. PCR was performed using 60 Vbeta and 13 Jbeta primers. The method was immunoSEQ multiplex PCR; TCRdb's version includes in-frame clones alone and lacks a portion of them. The repertoire holds approximately 75,000 clones, with around 80% as singletons. The specimen was PBMCs. The receptors shown here come from a male donor in good health and CMV-seronegative.

There are a few counts of this clone. The V and J genes are TRBV4-1 and TRBJ2-3; 14 nucleotides align to TRBD2. The V gene end was trimmed by 4 bases and the J gene end by 7 bases; junction bases not matched to a gene: 13. Germline V gene lookup returns CDR1 MGHRA and CDR2 YSYEKL. This CDR3 is 18 amino acids long. The CDR3: CASSPGTSGRVNGNTQYF. The CDR3 DNA reads as TGCGCCAGCAGCCCAGGGACTAGCGGGAGAGTCAATGGAAATACGCAGTATTTT.

The CDR3 reads CASSQDVLAEPVGSEQFF. The CDR3 bases are TGCGCCAGCAGCCAAGATGTGCTAGCGGAGCCGGTGGGGAGTGAGCAGTTCTTC. The rearrangement uses TRBV4-3 and TRBJ2-1, with 7 bases fitting TRBD2. Trimming took 0 bases from V and 9 from J; bases not matched to a gene: 17. CDR3 size: 18 residues. CDR1 LGHNA and CDR2 YSLEER come from the germline V gene.

The rearrangement joins TRBV4-1 to TRBJ2-5; 8 nucleotides match TRBD2. CDR1 is MGHRA and CDR2 is YSYEKL in the germline V gene. This CDR3 has 17 residues. Trimming removed 1 base from V and 5 bases from J; junction bases left unmatched: 12. CDR3 protein: CASSQGGYGGVRETQYF. In DNA, the CDR3 is TGCGCCAGCAGCCAAGGCGGGTACGGGGGGGTCCGGGAGACCCAGTACTTC.

A few counts support this clone. The junction differs from germline at one of its ends, possibly a read error. The chain couples TRBV29-1 to TRBJ1-2, with 7 bases fitting TRBD1. This CDR3 has 11 amino acids. Germline lookup yields CDR1 SQVTM and CDR2 ANQGSEA. The CDR3 protein is CSVASGGDYPF. In nucleotides, the CDR3 is TGCAGCGTTGCGTCAGGGGGTGACTACCCCTTC. The full variable domain, completed using reference TRBV29-1 and TRBJ1-2, is SAVISQKPSRDICQRGTSLTIQCQVDSQVTMMFWYRQQPGQSLTLIATANQGSEATYESGFVIDKFPISRPNLTFSTLTVSNMSPEDSSIYLCSVASGGDYPFGSGTRLTVV.

The V and J genes are TRBV19 and TRBJ2-1; 12 nucleotides align to TRBD2. Germline CDR1 and CDR2: LNHDA and SQIVND (reference sequence). Trimming removed 6 bases from V and 7 bases from J; junction bases left unmatched: 13. The CDR3 is 17 amino acids. The CDR3 nucleotides are TGTGCCAGTAGCAAGACTAGCGGGAGAGTAAAAGGGAATGAGCAGTTCTTC. It specifies CASSKTSGRVKGNEQFF. The complete variable domain, with remaining parts taken from reference TRBV19 and TRBJ2-1, reads DGGITQSPKYLFRKEGQNVTLSCEQNLNHDAMYWYRQDPGQGLRLIYYSQIVNDFQKGDIAEGYSVSREKKESFPLTVTSAQKNPTAFYLCASSKTSGRVKGNEQFFGPGTRLTVL.

V is TRBV18 and J is TRBJ2-7; D gene ambiguous. The V gene lost 3 bases and the J gene lost 0 bases, with 15 bases spanning the gap. This CDR3 has 16 residues. The germline V gene encodes CDR1 KGHSH and CDR2 LQKENI. The CDR3 coding sequence is TGTGCCAGCTCACCCTCCATGGGCCTTAGCTCCTACGAGCAGTACTTC. Translation gives CASSPSMGLSSYEQYF.

This clone was found a few times. The chain employs TRBV4-1 and TRBJ1-4, with 10 bases matching TRBD1. The J segment lost 3 bases and the V segment lost 3 bases, leaving 10 bases of the junction unmatched. Germline V gene data show CDR1 as MGHRA and CDR2 as YSYEKL. This CDR3 is built from 18 residues. The CDR3 sequence is CASSQATGGALPNEKLFF. The CDR3, as DNA: TGCGCCAGCAGCCAGGCGACAGGGGGCGCCCTGCCTAATGAAAAACTGTTTTTT.

This sequence joins TRBV29-1 and TRBJ1-2, with TRBD1 matching 7 bases. Germline trimming cut 6 bases from V and 4 bases from J; bases unmatched to any gene: 8. Germline lookup yields CDR1 SQVTM and CDR2 ANQGSEA. The CDR3 contains 13 residues. The CDR3 loop reads CSVSQGLGYGYTF. The CDR3 coding sequence is TGCAGCGTCTCACAGGGGTTGGGCTATGGCTACACCTTC.

V usage is TRBV6-1 and J usage is TRBJ2-1; 8 bases fit TRBD1. This CDR3 contains 15 residues. V dropped 8 bases and J dropped 7; count of bases not matched to a gene: 13. Germline assignment: CDR1 MNHNS and CDR2 SASEGT. In nucleotides, the CDR3 is TGTGCCAGCCACGCCCGAACAGGGGGTCGGAATGAGCAGTTCTTC. Residues: CASHARTGGRNEQFF.

The genes are TRBV4-2 and TRBJ1-3; 9 bases agree with TRBD1. The germline V gene has CDR1 LGHNA and CDR2 YNFKEQ. V dropped 4 bases and J dropped 2; count of bases not matched to a gene: 6. The CDR3 is 16 amino acids. This chain's CDR3 is CASSRDRVIAGNTIYF. DNA of the CDR3: TGTGCCAGCAGCCGGGACAGGGTAATCGCTGGAAACACCATATATTTT.

This chain connects TRBV6-5 to TRBJ2-7; no reliable D call. V was trimmed by 6 bases and J by 6 bases, leaving 9 bases between them. Germline CDR1 is MNHEY and CDR2 is SVGAGI. There are 11 residues in the CDR3. CDR3 protein: CASSHPGEQYF. The CDR3, as DNA: TGTGCCAGCAGCCACCCAGGCGAGCAGTACTTC.

Only a few counts were recorded for this clone. The CDR3 is CASSFLSGGFDTQYF. The CDR3 DNA reads TGCGCCAGCAGCTTCCTTAGCGGGGGGTTCGATACGCAGTATTTT. The V call is TRBV5-1, the J call TRBJ2-3; 10 bases align to TRBD2. The trim removed 2 bases at V and 6 bases at J, leaving 6 bases unmatched. From germline, CDR1 is SGHRS and CDR2 YFSETQ. The CDR3 length is 15 residues.

This chain uses TRBV5-1 with TRBJ2-1; 7 bases fit TRBD1. CDR3 length: 14 amino acids. Germline loops: CDR1 SGHRS, CDR2 YFSETQ. With 8 bases clipped from V and 2 bases from J, the junction kept 7 bases outside the gene matches. The CDR3 bases are TGCGCCAGTCGAGGGACAGATCCCTACAATGAGCAGTTCTTC. Protein product: CASRGTDPYNEQFF. Using reference TRBV5-1 and TRBJ2-1 for the parts outside the CDR3, the full variable domain is KAGVTQTPRYLIKTRGQQVTLSCSPISGHRSVSWYQQTPGQGLQFLFEYFSETQRNKGNFPGRFSGRQFSNSRSEMNVSTLELGDSALYLCASRGTDPYNEQFFGPGTRLTVL.

CDR3 DNA sequence: TGCGCCAGCAGCCAGGGACAGTGTGAAGCTTTCTTT. Amino acid sequence: CASSQGQCEAFF. The chain has TRBV5-1 and TRBJ1-1; 7 bases are shared with TRBD1. V dropped 4 bases and J dropped 7; count of bases not matched to a gene: 4. Germline V gene sequence: CDR1 SGHRS, CDR2 YFSETQ. This CDR3 has 12 residues. Based on the CDR3 plus reference TRBV5-1 and TRBJ1-1, the full variable domain is KAGVTQTPRYLIKTRGQQVTLSCSPISGHRSVSWYQQTPGQGLQFLFEYFSETQRNKGNFPGRFSGRQFSNSRSEMNVSTLELGDSALYLCASSQGQCEAFFGQGTRLTVV.

The CDR3 protein is CAWSRLAGVWEQYF. The DNA for the CDR3 is TGTGCCTGGAGCCGACTAGCGGGAGTGTGGGAGCAGTACTTC. The chain recombines TRBV30 with TRBJ2-7; 12 bases are a match to TRBD2. V shed 3 bases, J shed 7 bases, and the junction held 7 bases outside the gene matches. Germline V lookup: CDR1 GTSNPN, CDR2 SVGIG (reference sequence). The CDR3 spans 14 residues.

The genes are TRBV10-1 and TRBJ2-5, with TRBD2 matching 8 bases. Germline V gene sequence: CDR1 WNHNN, CDR2 SYGVQD (reference sequence). There are 13 residues in the CDR3. After removal of 5 bases from V and 3 bases from J, the junction contained 2 bases not matched to a gene. The CDR3 sequence is CASSFSGEETQYF. In nucleotides, the CDR3 is TGCGCCAGCAGTTTTAGCGGGGAAGAGACCCAGTACTTC.